The clone carrying this T cell receptor beta chain was counted once. This specimen comes from a study of blood T cell repertoires in COVID-19. Germline V gives CDR1 MNHEY, CDR2 SMNVEV (reference sequence). CDR3 size: 15 residues. The ends lost 5 bases at V and 5 bases at J; junction bases unmatched: 8. Per the authors' pipeline: Estimation of nucleated cell counts was performed using reference gene primer amplification. Assay used: immunoSEQ multiplex PCR; TCRdb lists only in-frame clones, some missing. The V and J calls and clone size are taken from that table; D and trimming were inferred from the DNA. The table includes tens of thousands of clones, about 83% detected once.

The sequence derives from a man older than 75 with acute or convalescent COVID-19. Sequences were obtained from peripheral blood. The rearrangement uses TRBV27 and TRBJ2-3; 9 bases match TRBD1. The CDR3 reads CASSRLQGAVDTQYF. The CDR3 DNA reads TGTGCCAGCAGTCGGCTACAGGGGGCGGTAGATACGCAGTATTTT.